Below, one T cell receptor (beta chain) is given with its context. Its antigen has not been determined. Base-call qualities are not available, and no considerably larger clone is one nucleotide away. The sample comes from a study of CD8+ T cells in alopecia areata (dated by TCRdb to 2016 to 2019). Concerning the study at large: The study used high-throughput TCRbeta sequencing to examine T cell clonal expansion in alopecia areata, in both the C3H/HeJ mouse model and human patients. Human TCRbeta sequencing covered scalp tissue and sorted CD4+ and CD8+ peripheral blood T cells from patchy and totalis/universalis alopecia areata patients and healthy controls. Clonality in the scalp was compared among normal scalp (n=4), patchy alopecia areata scalp (n=8), and alopecia totalis/universalis scalp (n=8). The RNA source kit depended on sample type: the PAXgene miRNA kit for fixed scalp, the miRNeasy kit for PBMCs, and the RNeasy kit for mouse skin. TCRbeta CDR3 regions were amplified by immunoSEQ multiplex PCR with 35 Vbeta forward and 13 Jbeta reverse primers.

To prepare the library, the immunoSEQ multiplex PCR assay was applied. For TCR sequencing, RNA was extracted from every sample and reverse transcribed into cDNA to serve as template. SuperScript III was used to make first-strand cDNA, primed with a 2:1 mix of oligo-dT and random hexamers. Amplification bias was assessed with a synthetic immune receptor repertoire, and residual bias was removed computationally. The authors processed their data as follows. Raw reads were preprocessed to remove errors, and CDR3 was defined by IMGT conventions from the conserved cysteine to phenylalanine. To get clonality, Shannon entropy was normalized by log2 of the number of productive unique TCRs and the result was subtracted from 1. CD4 or CD8 identity of scalp clones was inferred by cross-referencing scalp TCRbeta sequences with sorted blood CD4 and CD8 repertoires. This is the immuneACCESS table as TCRdb keeps it, with only in-frame sequences that have V and J called. A part of the clones is gone; compared with another copy, unresolved V genes explain less than half, and the rest is unexplained. D and trimming were read from the DNA, whereas the V and J calls and clone size are those reported in that table. The sample contains 110,000 to 150,000 clones, less than 65% of them found a single time. 36% of the sample lies in the top ten.

The research as a whole found: Compared with normal scalp, lesional scalp had higher clonality and more expanded CD8+ clones, particularly in alopecia totalis/universalis, a pattern that suggests antigenic drive. Unlike mouse skin, where gammadelta T cells dominate, normal human skin contains resident alphabeta T cells that get sequenced too, which complicates analysis of the scalp TCR repertoire. TCR sequences shared between patients were less clear than in mice, possibly partly because of HLA diversity in the patient population.

After PBMCs were isolated by density centrifugation and stained for CD3, CD4 and CD8, a FACSAria was used to sort CD4+ and CD8+ T cells. Scalp biopsies and blood samples were obtained from unaffected controls. Reading from cysteine to phenylalanine, the CDR3 counts 15 amino acids. The read is trimmed to its CDR3 DNA, 45 bases read in frame from base 1. A distance of 8 bases separates the germline ends of V and J, which lose 4 bases and 0 bases respectively. CDR1 and CDR2, per the germline V gene, are SGHDT and YYEEEE. The TCR originated in a human donor in good health. This chain joins TRBV5-6 to TRBJ2-6; the D gene lacks a confident call. The specimen sequenced was CD8+ T cells sorted from blood. The CDR3 region has the sequence CASSLFYSGANVLTF. The bases read TGTGCCAGCAGCCTTTTCTACTCTGGGGCCAACGTCCTGACTTTC.